Each of the 21 T cell receptor beta chains below was sequenced from the same sample in a study of blood T cell repertoires in COVID-19. TCRdb's copy holds only in-frame clones and misses some; the assay was immunoSEQ multiplex PCR. Of 200,000 to 250,000 clones listed, 87% were seen once; the top ten hold approximately 11%. Sample: PBMCs or T cells enriched from blood (not recorded which). The receptors stem from a man aged 30 to 39 who had recovered from COVID-19.

The table lists this clone with a count of one. This chain connects TRBV5-1 to TRBJ2-5; 7 bases fit TRBD2. Per germline, CDR1 SGHRS and CDR2 YFSETQ. The CDR3 is 13 amino acids. The trim removed 4 bases at V and 9 bases at J, leaving 9 bases unmatched. CDR3 residues: CASSLDPAGAQYF. In DNA, the CDR3 is TGCGCCAGCAGCCTAGACCCGGCGGGGGCCCAGTACTTC.

This chain joins TRBV7-6 and TRBJ1-3; a weak D match, TRBD1 (6 bases). The germline CDR1 and CDR2 sequences are SGHVS and FNYEAQ. The CDR3 is 21 amino acids. V dropped 5 bases and J dropped 5 bases, with 34 bases sitting between them. In DNA form, the CDR3 reads TGTGCCAGCAGCACCCCTTTGTTCCTCCAAAAAACAGGGCGCGATCGAAACACCATATATTTT. Residues: CASSTPLFLQKTGRDRNTIYF.

The chain carries TRBV5-1 and TRBJ1-5; D not certain. Deletions cut 4 bases from V and 8 bases from J, with 16 bases between. Germline V gene data show CDR1 as SGHRS and CDR2 as YFSETQ. The CDR3 is 14 residues long. The DNA of the CDR3 is TGCGCCAGCAGCCAAGACGGTCTAGTCGAGCCCCAGCATTTT. It codes for CASSQDGLVEPQHF.

This rearrangement joins TRBV21-1 to TRBJ2-2; the D segment call TRBD2 is taken from the table without a DNA check. TRBV21-1 is labeled a pseudogene. The CDR3 runs 15 residues. This chain's CDR3 is CASSSYPTGTGELFF. The CDR3 DNA reads TGTGCCAGCAGCAGTTACCCAACGGGCACCGGGGAGCTGTTTTTT.

V and J are TRBV12-3 or TRBV12-4 and TRBJ2-2; D is possibly TRBD1 (6 bases). The CDR3 consists of 13 residues. V lost 5 bases and J 6 bases, leaving 10 bases between the germline ends. This CDR3 is CASSPNRAGELFF. The CDR3 bases are TGTGCCAGCAGTCCTAACAGGGCCGGGGAGCTGTTTTTT.

The chain recombines TRBV7-9 with TRBJ2-7, with a possible D match to TRBD2 (6 bases). In germline, CDR1 is SEHNR, CDR2 FQNEAQ (reference sequence). V dropped 5 bases and J dropped 1 base, with 12 bases sitting between them. The CDR3 totals 14 residues. The CDR3, as DNA: TGTGCCAGCAGCGTACGGGACTCATCCTACGAGCAGTACTTC. Its protein is CASSVRDSSYEQYF.

The chain combines TRBV7-6 with TRBJ2-3; TRBD2 agrees at 7 bases. Trimming at V came to 2 bases and at J to 2 bases, leaving 4 bases not matched to a gene. The germline CDR1 and CDR2 sequences are SGHVS and FNYEAQ. The CDR3 spans 15 residues. The CDR3 region is CASSLQRGVTDTQYF. In nucleotides, the CDR3 is TGTGCCAGCAGCTTACAGCGGGGAGTCACAGATACGCAGTATTTT.

The chain is built from TRBV19 and TRBJ1-4; 7 bases are a match to TRBD1. The germline gives CDR1 LNHDA, CDR2 SQIVND (reference sequence). The ends lost 3 bases at V and 4 bases at J; junction bases unmatched: 5. The CDR3 covers 15 residues. The chain's CDR3 is CASSIRGTDNEKLFF. The CDR3 DNA reads TGTGCCAGTAGTATCAGAGGGACAGATAATGAAAAACTGTTTTTT.

This clone appeared once. The J gene is TRBJ1-1, the V gene TRBV19, with 7 bases aligning to TRBD1. This CDR3 contains 13 residues. CDR1 LNHDA and CDR2 SQIVND come from the germline V gene (reference sequence). The V segment lost 10 bases and the J segment 3 bases; nucleotides outside the gene matches: 8. The CDR3 coding sequence is TGTGCCACTAGAGACAGGGTAGACACTGAAGCTTTCTTT. Protein: CATRDRVDTEAFF.

The chain recombines TRBV5-6 with TRBJ2-5; TRBD2 is a possible D gene (5 bases). V lost 4 bases, J lost 2 bases, and 6 bases lay in between. The CDR3 is made up of 12 amino acids. Per the germline V gene, CDR1 is SGHDT and CDR2 is YYEEEE. The CDR3 loop is CASSEGQETQYF. CDR3 sequence (DNA): TGTGCCAGCAGCGAGGGTCAAGAGACCCAGTACTTC.

The V call is TRBV28, the J call TRBJ2-5; D remains unclear. The CDR3 sequence is 11 residues long. The germline V gene encodes CDR1 MDHEN and CDR2 SYDVKM. V lost 5 bases and J lost 2, with 3 bases in between. CDR3 sequence (DNA): TGTGCCAGCAGTCCTCAAGAGACCCAGTACTTC. This encodes CASSPQETQYF.

In DNA form, the CDR3 reads TGCGCCAGCAGCCCGATAACGGGGAGCTCCTACAATGAGCAGTTCTTC. Translated: CASSPITGSSYNEQFF. V gene TRBV4-1 combines with J gene TRBJ2-1, with a possible D match to TRBD2 (5 bases). Trimming removed 4 bases from V and 0 bases from J, with 13 bases in between. Germline V gives CDR1 MGHRA, CDR2 YSYEKL. The CDR3 spans 16 residues.

The chain has TRBV7-2 and TRBJ2-7, with TRBD1 identical over 9 bases. From germline, CDR1 is SGHTA and CDR2 FQGNSA. The CDR3 is made up of 17 amino acids. Losses at the gene ends were 2 bases for V and 2 bases for J; bases not matched to a gene: 10. The CDR3 DNA is TGTGCCAGCAGCTTACCGTCCGGACAGGGGCACCCCTACGAGCAGTACTTC. This encodes CASSLPSGQGHPYEQYF.

The CDR3 coding sequence is TGTGCCAGCAGTCCCCCGACAGGGGAAGCTTTCTTT. Protein product: CASSPPTGEAFF. The chain employs TRBV28 and TRBJ1-1; 7 nucleotides align to TRBD1. CDR1 and CDR2 (germline): MDHEN, SYDVKM. The CDR3 is 12 residues long. The V and J ends lost 5 bases and 8 bases, in that order; junction bases with no gene match: 5.

The V call is TRBV27, the J call TRBJ1-2, with 7 bases identical to TRBD1. After removal of 5 bases from V and 4 bases from J, the junction contained 4 bases not matched to a gene. The V gene's germline CDR1 is MNHEY and CDR2 SMNVEV (reference sequence). This CDR3 is built from 13 residues. CDR3 bases: TGTGCCAGCAGTCCCAGGGGGTCCTATGGCTACACCTTC. Protein: CASSPRGSYGYTF.

This chain uses TRBV6-5 with TRBJ1-2, with 8 bases fitting TRBD1. The germline V gene has CDR1 MNHEY and CDR2 SVGAGI. This CDR3 spans 15 amino acids. The V and J ends lost 0 bases and 4 bases, in that order; junction bases with no gene match: 4. The CDR3 nucleotides are TGTGCCAGCAGTTACTCTCCCAGGGGGCCCTATGGCTACACCTTC. It yields the protein CASSYSPRGPYGYTF.

CDR3 DNA: TGTGCCAGCAGTTTATCGCCGGACCTCGCGGGGGGTGAAAAACTGTTTTTT. Its protein is CASSLSPDLAGGEKLFF. The chain couples TRBV27 to TRBJ1-4; tentative D call: TRBD1 (5 bases). V gave up 0 bases and J gave up 7 bases, with 18 bases separating them. Per the germline V gene, CDR1 is MNHEY and CDR2 is SMNVEV (reference sequence). The CDR3 totals 17 residues.

This sequence joins TRBV6-5 and TRBJ2-5, with D possibly being TRBD2 (6 bases). Germline loops: CDR1 MNHEY, CDR2 SVGAGI. The CDR3 contains 15 residues. The germline V and J ends were trimmed by 0 bases and 1 base, with 9 bases remaining between them. This CDR3 is CASSYSRTIQETQYF. The CDR3 DNA reads TGTGCCAGCAGTTACTCGCGGACTATCCAAGAGACCCAGTACTTC.

The chain is built from TRBV6-5 and TRBJ2-3, with 12 nucleotides matching TRBD2. Germline CDR1 and CDR2: MNHEY and SVGAGI. The V gene end was trimmed by 4 bases and the J gene end by 1 base; junction bases not matched to a gene: 0. This CDR3 region has 15 residues. Here the CDR3 reads CASSSSGGGTDTQYF. The CDR3 DNA sequence: TGTGCCAGCAGTTCTAGCGGGGGGGGCACAGATACGCAGTATTTT.

This sequence joins TRBV5-8 and TRBJ2-5; 8 bases line up with TRBD2. V dropped 2 bases and J dropped 4; count of bases not matched to a gene: 7. CDR1 and CDR2 (germline): SGHTS, YDEGEE. The length of the CDR3 is 15 residues. For the CDR3, the DNA is TGTGCCAGCAGCTTCGGGACTAGGAGTTCAGAGACCCAGTACTTC. This translates into CASSFGTRSSETQYF.

This clone was recorded only once. The chain joins TRBV27 to TRBJ2-1; 7 nucleotides agree with TRBD2. The CDR3 spans 15 residues. V trimming: 2 bases; J trimming: 3 bases; junction bases outside the gene matches: 4. In germline, CDR1 is MNHEY, CDR2 SMNVEV (reference sequence). In DNA form, the CDR3 reads TGTGCCAGCAGTTTAGCGGGAGACGACTACAATGAGCAGTTCTTC. It codes for CASSLAGDDYNEQFF.